The next 12 T cell receptor beta chains were all read from a single sample in a study of cytomegalovirus exposure and HLA in healthy donors. Both 60 Vbeta primers and 13 Jbeta primers went into the PCR. Sequenced by immunoSEQ multiplex PCR; TCRdb stores in-frame clones only, minus some. The profile shows around 100,000 clones, approximately 72% of them singletons. Sequences were obtained from PBMCs. The receptors stem from a woman aged 45-65 years in good health and CMV-seronegative.

This sequence joins TRBV7-8 and TRBJ2-3; 7 bases line up with TRBD2. The trim removed 4 bases at V and 5 bases at J, leaving 6 bases unmatched. The germline gives CDR1 SGHVS, CDR2 FQNEAQ. The length of the CDR3 is 14 residues. The DNA for the CDR3 is TGTGCCAGCAGCTCCCAGGGCGGGGGAGATACGCAGTATTTT. This gives the protein CASSSQGGGDTQYF.

The J gene is TRBJ1-4, the V gene TRBV2, with 11 nucleotides matching TRBD1. The CDR3 extends over 14 amino acids. Germline CDR1 SNHLY, CDR2 FYNNEI. J was trimmed by 7 bases and V by 6 bases; bases with no gene match: 4. The CDR3 DNA follows: TGTGCCAGCAGCCGGGACAGGGGGAGTGAAAAACTGTTTTTT. This codes for CASSRDRGSEKLFF.

This chain joins TRBV7-6 and TRBJ2-5, with D possibly matching TRBD1 (5 bases). CDR1 SGHVS and CDR2 FNYEAQ come from the germline V gene. V dropped 5 bases and J dropped 7 bases, with 17 bases sitting between them. The length of the CDR3 is 14 residues. The CDR3 is CASSANSGAPTQYF. The CDR3, as DNA: TGTGCCAGCAGCGCCAATAGTGGGGCCCCGACCCAGTACTTC.

The chain carries TRBV7-8 and TRBJ2-5, with 7 bases matching TRBD2. The DNA end is a closer match to TRBJ2-7, so the J assignment may be wrong. The CDR3 totals 19 residues. Germline V gene sequence: CDR1 SGHVS, CDR2 FQNEAQ. Written as DNA, the CDR3 is TGTGCCAGCAGCTTAGGTCACCCTTGGGGAGCGGGAATTTCCTACGAGCAGTACTTC. Its translation: CASSLGHPWGAGISYEQYF.

This chain uses TRBV10-2 with TRBJ1-2, with 7 bases that match TRBD1. The CDR3 spans 13 residues. After removal of 4 bases from V and 4 bases from J, the junction contained 3 bases not matched to a gene. Germline-derived CDR1 and CDR2 are WSHSY and SAAADI. In DNA form, the CDR3 reads TGCGCCAGCAGTGCGGGACAGACCTATGGCTACACCTTC. It is translated as CASSAGQTYGYTF.

The chain combines TRBV9 with TRBJ2-1; 9 bases line up with TRBD1. The CDR3 has 15 residues. CDR1 is SGDLS, CDR2 YYNGEE, per germline. The V segment lost 5 bases and the J segment 8 bases; nucleotides outside the gene matches: 11. This CDR3 reads CASSRGDRVRDEQFF. CDR3 DNA sequence: TGTGCCAGCAGTAGAGGGGACAGGGTTAGAGATGAGCAGTTCTTC. Full variable domain (rest looked up from reference TRBV9 and TRBJ2-1): DSGVTQTPKHLITATGQRVTLRCSPRSGDLSVYWYQQSLDQGLQFLIQYYNGEERAKGNILERFSAQQFPDLHSELNLSSLELGDSALYFCASSRGDRVRDEQFFGPGTRLTVL.

The V call is TRBV5-6, the J call TRBJ2-5, with D perhaps matching TRBD1 (6 bases). The CDR3 consists of 13 residues. V lost 7 bases and J lost 4, with 14 bases in between. Germline V CDR1 and CDR2: SGHDT, YYEEEE. The CDR3 DNA reads as TGTGCCAGCGCAAGGGACATTACAGAGACCCAGTACTTC. Residues: CASARDITETQYF.

The sample holds a few counts of this clone. This rearrangement joins TRBV20-1 to TRBJ2-7; D gene uncertain. Germline V gene sequence: CDR1 DFQATT, CDR2 SNEGSKA (reference sequence). V dropped 5 bases and J dropped 3 bases, with 5 bases sitting between them. The CDR3 runs 10 residues. The CDR3 region has the DNA TGCAGTGCTTACAACTACGAGCAGTACTTC. Its protein is CSAYNYEQYF.

This rearrangement joins TRBV5-4 to TRBJ1-1; 9 bases fit TRBD1. After removal of 4 bases from V and 7 bases from J, the junction contained 14 bases not matched to a gene. Per germline, CDR1 SGHNT and CDR2 YYREEE (reference sequence). This CDR3 spans 16 amino acids. This CDR3 is CASSPVGGTGLVEAFF. In nucleotides, the CDR3 is TGTGCCAGCAGCCCCGTTGGAGGGACAGGGCTGGTTGAAGCTTTCTTT.

The chain recombines TRBV15 with TRBJ2-2; no clear D. CDR3 length equals 14 residues. The germline gives CDR1 LNHNV, CDR2 YYDKDF (reference sequence). Trimming shortened V by 3 bases and J by 1 base, and 6 bases separated the two germline ends. The CDR3, as DNA: TGTGCCACCAGCAGCCAGTTGAACACCGGGGAGCTGTTTTTT. Translating it yields CATSSQLNTGELFF.

DNA for the CDR3: TGTGCCAGCAGCTTGGGCGGGGGGAACACAGATACGCAGTATTTT. Its translation: CASSLGGGNTDTQYF. This chain connects TRBV11-3 to TRBJ2-3; 8 bases line up with TRBD2. The J segment lost 2 bases and the V segment lost 3 bases, leaving 4 bases of the junction unmatched. The CDR3 is 15 residues long. In germline, CDR1 is SGHNT, CDR2 YENEEA. The full variable domain, in which reference TRBV11-3 and TRBJ2-3 provide the parts outside the CDR3, is EAGVVQSPRYKIIEKKQPVAFWCNPISGHNTLYWYLQNLGQGPELLIRYENEEAVDDSQLPKDRFSAERLKGVDSTLKIQPAELGDSAVYLCASSLGGGNTDTQYFGPGTRLTVL.

Only a few counts were recorded for this clone. The rearrangement uses TRBV29-1 and TRBJ2-5, with 12 bases aligning to TRBD2. Germline CDR1 reads SQVTM; CDR2 reads ANQGSEA. Germline trimming cut 8 bases from V and 4 bases from J; bases unmatched to any gene: 5. The CDR3 is 13 residues long. The CDR3 DNA follows: TGCAGCACTGAGGGACTAGCGGGAGAGACCCAGTACTTC. It translates to CSTEGLAGETQYF.